The 23 T cell receptor beta chains below were found in one sample sequenced in a study of TIL therapy for anti-PD-1-resistant metastatic lung cancer. This was the immunoSEQ v3 assay. Clones were read by immunoSEQ multiplex PCR, and TCRdb kept only the in-frame ones, dropping some. The sample holds 54,000 or so clones, 73% seen once. Sample time point: pre-treatment sample, taken before nivolumab and TIL therapy. The input for sequencing was blood, taken at baseline. The receptors originated from a person aged 25 to 85 with non-small cell lung cancer.

This clone was picked up a small number of times. V and J are TRBV30 and TRBJ1-2, with 7 bases fitting TRBD1. The CDR3 length is 12 residues. Per germline, CDR1 GTSNPN and CDR2 SVGIG (reference sequence). The ends lost 2 bases at V and 5 bases at J; junction bases unmatched: 2. CDR3 protein: CAWSPGQYGYTF. Here the CDR3 DNA reads TGTGCCTGGAGTCCGGGACAGTATGGCTACACCTTC.

This chain links TRBV7-2 with TRBJ1-2; D remains unclear. Germline lookup yields CDR1 SGHTA and CDR2 FQGNSA. The CDR3 covers 13 residues. Trimming removed 4 bases at V and 4 bases at J, with 10 bases between. CDR3: CASSYLVGYGYTF. The CDR3 nucleotides read TGTGCCAGCAGCTACCTAGTCGGCTATGGCTACACCTTC.

The rearrangement uses TRBV18 and TRBJ2-7, with a tentative D call TRBD1 (5 bases). The V end lost 2 bases, the J end lost 5 bases, and 13 bases lay between the germline ends. This CDR3 spans 14 amino acids. Germline V gene lookup returns CDR1 KGHSH and CDR2 LQKENI. Written as DNA, the CDR3 is TGTGCCAGCTCACCAGGTGGGGCTGTCAACGAGCAGTACTTC. It specifies CASSPGGAVNEQYF.

The chain recombines TRBV5-6 with TRBJ1-1; D gene ambiguous. Germline V gives CDR1 SGHDT, CDR2 YYEEEE. CDR3 length: 13 amino acids. The ends were cut back, 4 bases at V and 6 bases at J, with 13 bases in the middle. CDR3 sequence: CASSLGQAPEAFF. Written as DNA, the CDR3 is TGTGCCAGCAGCCTCGGGCAGGCCCCTGAAGCTTTCTTT.

This chain joins TRBV7-6 and TRBJ2-1; 9 bases align to TRBD2. Germline V gives CDR1 SGHVS, CDR2 FNYEAQ. V gave up 7 bases and J gave up 7 bases; unmatched junction bases: 8. The CDR3 spans 14 residues. CDR3 in DNA: TGTGCCAGCACCCTTCTAGCGGGGAAGAATGAGCAGTTCTTC. Its protein product is CASTLLAGKNEQFF.

Only one count was recorded for this clone. The chain joins TRBV28 to TRBJ1-5; weak D call: TRBD1 (5 bases). The V end lost 4 bases, the J end lost 1 base, and 20 bases lay between the germline ends. The CDR3 is 18 amino acids. Germline CDR1 MDHEN, CDR2 SYDVKM. The chain's CDR3 is CASSWGPVTSSSNQPQHF. CDR3 coding DNA: TGTGCCAGCAGTTGGGGACCGGTGACCAGCTCAAGCAATCAGCCCCAGCATTTT.

This clone was picked up a small number of times. The J gene is TRBJ1-6, the V gene TRBV6-5; a possible D gene is TRBD1 (6 bases). The V and J ends lost 2 bases and 7 bases respectively, with 15 bases between them. This CDR3 contains 16 residues. Germline-derived CDR1 and CDR2 are MNHEY and SVGAGI. The chain's CDR3 is CASSYIAGQGNSPLHF. Here the CDR3 DNA reads TGTGCCAGCAGTTACATAGCCGGGCAGGGGAATTCACCCCTCCACTTT.

V and J are TRBV18 and TRBJ1-3; D is ambiguous. Germline CDR1 reads KGHSH; CDR2 reads LQKENI. The V end was cut by 2 bases, the J end by 0 bases, with 8 bases between. This CDR3 contains 15 residues. CDR3 bases: TGTGCCAGCTCACCAGCAGTGAGCTCTGGAAACACCATATATTTT. Protein sequence: CASSPAVSSGNTIYF.

The chain links TRBV5-1 to TRBJ1-1; D is unclear. Germline-derived CDR1 and CDR2 are SGHRS and YFSETQ. Trimming shortened V by 3 bases and J by 3 bases, and 9 bases separated the two germline ends. The CDR3 runs 13 residues. The CDR3 here is CASSSHRDTEAFF. The CDR3 coding sequence is TGCGCCAGCAGCTCACACCGGGACACTGAAGCTTTCTTT.

This clone was seen a handful of times. The chain is built from TRBV7-6 and TRBJ1-5; the D is unclear. V was shortened by 1 base and J by 6 bases, with 4 bases between the two germline ends. The CDR3 is 12 amino acids. The germline gives CDR1 SGHVS, CDR2 FNYEAQ. Here the CDR3 reads CASSLEGQPQHF. CDR3 sequence (DNA): TGTGCCAGCAGCTTAGAAGGTCAGCCCCAGCATTTT. Full variable domain (missing parts from reference TRBV7-6 and TRBJ1-5): GAGVSQSPRYKVTKRGQDVALRCDPISGHVSLYWYRQALGQGPEFLTYFNYEAQQDKSGLPNDRFSAERPEGSISTLTIQRTEQRDSAMYRCASSLEGQPQHFGDGTRLSIL.

This clone was observed at least ten times. This sequence joins TRBV4-1 and TRBJ1-5; D uncertain. The CDR3 consists of 14 residues. V was pared by 4 bases and J by 3 bases, with 10 bases between. Looked up from germline, CDR1 is MGHRA and CDR2 is YSYEKL. The CDR3 coding sequence is TGCGCCAGCAGCCCACGTGGCCTCAATCAGCCCCAGCATTTT. It encodes CASSPRGLNQPQHF.

V gene TRBV6-1 combines with J gene TRBJ2-2, with 7 bases fitting TRBD2. CDR3 length: 15 residues. Germline values: CDR1 MNHNS, CDR2 SASEGT. With 4 bases clipped from V and 7 bases from J, the junction kept 9 bases outside the gene matches. In nucleotides, the CDR3 is TGTGCCAGCAGTGCCAGACGACGGGAGGTCGGGGAGCTGTTTTTT. Encoded protein: CASSARRREVGELFF.

In this sample, this clone turned up a few times. The chain uses TRBV6-1 and TRBJ2-7; TRBD1 or TRBD2 may be the D gene (6 bases each). Trimming cost V 1 base and J 5 bases, with 15 bases left between them. The CDR3 is 15 amino acids. Germline lookup yields CDR1 MNHNS and CDR2 SASEGT. CDR3 region: CASSEGGASWHEQYF. The CDR3 nucleotides read TGTGCCAGCAGTGAAGGGGGGGCTAGTTGGCACGAGCAGTACTTC.

This chain links TRBV6-5 with TRBJ1-1; 7 positions agree with TRBD1. V was clipped by 0 bases and J by 1 base; unmatched bases: 5. The CDR3 contains 16 residues. Germline CDR1 and CDR2: MNHEY and SVGAGI. The CDR3 spells CASSYSIRTGNTEAFF. The CDR3 DNA sequence: TGTGCCAGCAGTTACTCGATCAGGACAGGGAACACTGAAGCTTTCTTT.

In its sample, this clone was seen a few times. The chain links TRBV28 to TRBJ2-7; D is perhaps TRBD2 (5 bases). V lost 4 bases, J lost 6 bases, and 13 bases lay in between. CDR1 is MDHEN and CDR2 is SYDVKM in the germline V gene. This CDR3 spans 13 amino acids. The CDR3 coding sequence is TGTGCCAGCAGTTCCCATGACCGGGGCGAGCAGTACTTC. Its translation: CASSSHDRGEQYF.

Details on this clone: The junction does not match germline at one end; this may be a read error. V and J are TRBV27 and TRBJ2-7; 9 nucleotides agree with TRBD1. CDR1 and CDR2 (germline): MNHEY, SMNVEV (reference sequence). The CDR3 consists of 12 residues. The CDR3 here is CASSVYRGLPIF. CDR3 nucleotide sequence: TGTGCCAGCAGTGTATACAGGGGGCTTCCGATCTTC.

V gene TRBV11-3 combines with J gene TRBJ2-3; D not certain. V lost 4 bases to trimming and J lost 6 bases, with 8 bases between them. CDR3 size: 12 residues. Germline lookup yields CDR1 SGHNT and CDR2 YENEEA. This CDR3 is CASSSSGDTQYF. For the CDR3, the DNA is TGTGCCAGCAGCTCGTCGGGTGATACGCAGTATTTT.

DNA for the CDR3: TGCGCCAGCAGCCAAGCGCCGCCTCCCCTCTCCTACAATGAGCAGTTCTTC. Translation gives CASSQAPPPLSYNEQFF. J is TRBJ2-1 and V is TRBV4-1, with no clear D. The CDR3 is 17 residues long. Trimming removed 1 base at V and 0 bases at J, with 13 bases between. The germline V gene has CDR1 MGHRA and CDR2 YSYEKL.

The chain has TRBV27 and TRBJ2-7, with D tentatively TRBD2 (5 bases). The V and J ends lost 5 bases and 3 bases respectively, with 11 bases between them. The CDR3 runs 13 residues. The V gene's germline CDR1 is MNHEY and CDR2 SMNVEV (reference sequence). The CDR3 here is CASSRSGFYEQYF. The CDR3 nucleotides read TGTGCCAGCAGTCGAAGCGGCTTCTACGAGCAGTACTTC.

This clone turned up a few times. The chain links TRBV4-1 to TRBJ1-2; 7 positions match TRBD1. J gave up 7 bases and V 0 bases, and 5 bases lay outside the gene matches. This CDR3 is 14 amino acids long. Germline V lookup: CDR1 MGHRA, CDR2 YSYEKL. Written as DNA, the CDR3 is TGCGCCAGCAGCCAAGAGATAGCAGGGGGTGGCTACACCTTC. Protein product: CASSQEIAGGGYTF.

DNA for the CDR3: TGTGCCAGCAGCTTAGACGTCCAAGAGACCCAGTACTTC. Its protein is CASSLDVQETQYF. The J gene is TRBJ2-5, the V gene TRBV7-6; D gene ambiguous. Germline V gene data show CDR1 as SGHVS and CDR2 as FNYEAQ. V was clipped by 1 base and J by 1 base, with 4 bases between them. This CDR3 comprises 13 residues.

The chain has TRBV6-5 and TRBJ2-3, with unresolved D. CDR1 and CDR2 from the germline V gene are MNHEY and SVGAGI. V was cut by 4 bases and J by 5 bases, with 10 bases left in between. The CDR3 runs to 13 residues. The CDR3 DNA is TGTGCCAGCAGTTCCACTCTAATAGATACGCAGTATTTT. This codes for CASSSTLIDTQYF.

This clone was seen a few times. This chain links TRBV7-9 with TRBJ1-2; 7 bases are shared with TRBD1. Germline lookup yields CDR1 SEHNR and CDR2 FQNEAQ (reference sequence). The V segment lost 3 bases and the J segment 4 bases; nucleotides outside the gene matches: 5. This CDR3 has 14 residues. This CDR3 is CASSLGTGAYGYTF. The CDR3 region has the DNA TGTGCCAGCAGCTTGGGTACAGGGGCCTATGGCTACACCTTC.